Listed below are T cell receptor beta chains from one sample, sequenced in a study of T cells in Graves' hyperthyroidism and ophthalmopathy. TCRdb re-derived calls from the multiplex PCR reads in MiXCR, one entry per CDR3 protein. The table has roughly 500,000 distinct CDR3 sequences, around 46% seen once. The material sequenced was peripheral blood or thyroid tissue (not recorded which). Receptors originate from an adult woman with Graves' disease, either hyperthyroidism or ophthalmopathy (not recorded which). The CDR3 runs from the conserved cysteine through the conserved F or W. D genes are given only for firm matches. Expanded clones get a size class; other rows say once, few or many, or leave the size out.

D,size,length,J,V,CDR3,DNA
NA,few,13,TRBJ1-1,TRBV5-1,CASRGTVNTEAFF,TGCGCCAGCCGAGGGACGGTCAACACTGAAGCTTTCTTT
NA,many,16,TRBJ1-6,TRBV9,CASSAFGSLGSSPLHF,TGTGCCAGCAGCGCCTTCGGTTCACTGGGATCATCACCCCTCCACTTT
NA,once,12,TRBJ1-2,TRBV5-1,CASSLEGVRYTF,TGCGCCAGCAGCCTGGAGGGGGTTCGCTACACCTTC
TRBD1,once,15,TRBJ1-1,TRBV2,CASSGQGVKVTEAFF,TGTGCCAGCAGTGGTCAGGGGGTTAAGGTCACTGAAGCTTTCTTT
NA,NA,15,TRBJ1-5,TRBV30,CAWAERFSWGQPQHF,TGTGCCTGGGCTGAGAGGTTCTCCTGGGGTCAGCCCCAGCATTTT
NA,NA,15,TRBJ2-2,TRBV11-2,CASSPLVAPAGELFF,TGTGCCAGCAGCCCCCTCGTCGCCCCGGCCGGGGAGCTGTTTTTT
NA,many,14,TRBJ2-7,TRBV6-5,CASKAGRLTYEQYF,TGTGCCAGCAAGGCGGGGAGGCTCACCTACGAGCAGTACTTC
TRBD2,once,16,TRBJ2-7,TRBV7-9,CASSPGGLADLYEQYF,TGTGCCAGCAGCCCGGGGGGACTAGCGGATCTATACGAGCAGTACTTC
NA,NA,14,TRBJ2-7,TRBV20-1,CSAESGGRLYEQYF,TGCAGTGCAGAGAGCGGAGGGAGGCTCTACGAGCAGTACTTC
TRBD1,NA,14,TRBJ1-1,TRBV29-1,CSVATGAKNTEAFF,TGCAGCGTTGCTACAGGGGCAAAGAACACTGAAGCTTTCTTT
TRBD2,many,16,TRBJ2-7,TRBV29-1,CSVPRGLAGVPGEQYF,TGCAGCGTACCTCGAGGACTAGCGGGAGTTCCAGGCGAGCAGTACTTC
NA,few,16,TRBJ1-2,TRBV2,CASSRGEKGINYGYTF,TGTGCCAGCAGCAGGGGAGAAAAAGGAATTAACTATGGCTACACCTTC
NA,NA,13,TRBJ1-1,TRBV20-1,CSARDAGRTEAFF,TGCAGTGCTAGAGATGCAGGGAGGACTGAAGCTTTCTTT
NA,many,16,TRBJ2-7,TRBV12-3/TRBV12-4,CASKLAGLGLAGEQYF,TGTGCCAGCAAATTAGCAGGGCTAGGACTCGCTGGAGAGCAGTACTTC
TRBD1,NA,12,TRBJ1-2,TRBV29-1,CSADRASYGYTF,TGCAGCGCAGACAGGGCCAGCTATGGCTACACCTTC
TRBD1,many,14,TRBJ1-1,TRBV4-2,CASSPKTGGTEAFF,TGTGCCAGTAGCCCGAAGACAGGGGGCACTGAAGCTTTCTTT
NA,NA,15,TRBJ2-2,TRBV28,CASSSEGRNSGELFF,TGTGCCAGCAGTTCGGAGGGGAGGAATTCCGGGGAGCTGTTTTTT
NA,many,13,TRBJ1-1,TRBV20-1,CSTPRAGRTEAFF,TGCAGTACACCCAGGGCTGGAAGGACTGAAGCTTTCTTT
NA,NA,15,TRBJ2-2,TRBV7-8,CASSSPRTTGGELFF,TGTGCCAGCAGTTCCCCAAGGACGACGGGCGGGGAGCTGTTTTTT
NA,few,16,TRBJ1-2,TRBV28,CASSGSPGTASLGYTF,TGTGCCAGCAGTGGATCACCCGGGACGGCGTCGTTGGGCTACACCTTC
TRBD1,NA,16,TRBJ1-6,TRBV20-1,CSARDSRGQSASPLHF,TGCAGTGCTAGAGATTCGAGGGGACAGAGTGCTTCACCCCTCCACTTT
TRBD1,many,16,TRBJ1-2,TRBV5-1,CASSHGTGDQVYGYTF,TGCGCCAGCAGCCACGGGACAGGGGACCAAGTCTATGGCTACACCTTC
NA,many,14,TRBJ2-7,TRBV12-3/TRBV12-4,CASTVFHRVGEQYF,TGTGCCAGCACCGTTTTCCACAGGGTGGGTGAGCAGTACTTC
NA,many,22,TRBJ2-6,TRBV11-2,CASSSTNWDTRYSSSGANVLTF,TGTGCCAGCAGCTCTACCAACTGGGACACCCGCTACTCTAGCTCTGGGGCCAACGTCCTGACTTTC
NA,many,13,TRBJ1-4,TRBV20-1,CSAFRTYSEKLFF,TGCAGTGCTTTCCGGACATATAGTGAAAAACTGTTTTTT
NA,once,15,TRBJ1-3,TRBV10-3,CAISYSRGTGNTIYF,TGTGCCATCAGTTACTCGAGGGGTACCGGAAACACCATATATTTT
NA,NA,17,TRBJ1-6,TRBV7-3,CASSQEASRSPNSPLHF,TGTGCCAGCAGCCAAGAAGCCAGCAGGTCTCCGAATTCACCCCTCCACTTT
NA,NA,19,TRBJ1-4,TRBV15,CATSRDRGVFGTKRGEVFF,TGTGCCACCAGCAGAGATCGGGGAGTGTTCGGGACAAAACGAGGAGAGGTGTTTTTT
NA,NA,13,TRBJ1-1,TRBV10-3,CAIEPELNTEAFF,TGTGCCATCGAACCAGAACTGAACACTGAAGCTTTCTTT
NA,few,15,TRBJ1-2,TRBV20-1,CSARDSAAGTVGYTF,TGCAGTGCTAGAGATAGTGCCGCAGGGACGGTCGGCTACACCTTC
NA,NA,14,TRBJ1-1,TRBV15,CATSRGKGGTEAFF,TGTGCCACCAGCAGAGGGAAGGGCGGCACTGAAGCTTTCTTT
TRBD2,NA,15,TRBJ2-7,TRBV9,CASSSSGLARYEQYF,TGTGCCAGCAGCAGCTCGGGACTAGCGCGCTACGAGCAGTACTTC
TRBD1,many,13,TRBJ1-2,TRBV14,CASSQVQGVGYTF,TGTGCCAGCAGCCAAGTACAGGGGGTTGGCTACACCTTC
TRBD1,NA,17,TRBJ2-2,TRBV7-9,CASSLVPVDRDAGELFF,TGTGCCAGCAGCTTAGTACCCGTCGACAGGGACGCCGGGGAGCTGTTTTTT
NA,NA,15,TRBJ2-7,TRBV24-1,CATSDGLSSSYEQYF,TGTGCCACCAGTGATGGACTTTCGAGCTCCTACGAGCAGTACTTC
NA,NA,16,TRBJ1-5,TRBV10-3,CAISESSGGGGQPQHF,TGTGCCATCAGTGAGTCGAGTGGGGGCGGCGGTCAGCCCCAGCATTTT
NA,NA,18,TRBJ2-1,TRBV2,CASSLASIAASSYNEQFF,TGTGCCAGCAGCTTAGCATCAATAGCGGCGAGCTCCTACAATGAGCAGTTCTTC
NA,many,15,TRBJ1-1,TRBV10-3,CATRAGTGLNTEAFF,TGTGCCACTAGGGCTGGCACGGGATTGAACACTGAAGCTTTCTTT
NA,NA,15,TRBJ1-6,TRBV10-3,CAISEDSGIRSPLHF,TGTGCCATCAGTGAAGACAGCGGGATTCGTTCACCCCTCCACTTT
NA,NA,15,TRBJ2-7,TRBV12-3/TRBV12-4,CASRQGEGPEYEQYF,TGTGCCAGCAGACAGGGGGAGGGACCTGAGTACGAGCAGTACTTC
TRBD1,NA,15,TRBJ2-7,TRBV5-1,CASSVAGTGGDEQYF,TGCGCCAGCAGCGTAGCCGGGACAGGGGGCGACGAGCAGTACTTC
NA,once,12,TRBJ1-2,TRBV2,CASSYANYGYTF,TGTGCCAGCAGTTACGCTAACTATGGCTACACCTTC
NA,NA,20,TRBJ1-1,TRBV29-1,CSVVPSARGDTGGYSTEAFF,TGCAGCGTGGTCCCTAGCGCGAGGGGAGACACCGGGGGCTACAGCACTGAAGCTTTCTTT
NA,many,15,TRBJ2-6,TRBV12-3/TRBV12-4,CASSPQGSGANVLTF,TGTGCCAGCAGTCCACAGGGCTCTGGGGCCAACGTCCTGACTTTC
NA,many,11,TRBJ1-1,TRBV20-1,CSAGQNTEAFF,TGCAGTGCCGGACAGAACACTGAAGCTTTCTTT
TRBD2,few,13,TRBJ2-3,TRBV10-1,CASSETSGGTQYF,TGCGCCAGCAGTGAGACTAGCGGGGGGACGCAGTATTTT
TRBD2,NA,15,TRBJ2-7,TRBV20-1,CSARIPSGRAYEQYF,TGCAGTGCTAGGATCCCTAGCGGGAGGGCCTACGAGCAGTACTTC